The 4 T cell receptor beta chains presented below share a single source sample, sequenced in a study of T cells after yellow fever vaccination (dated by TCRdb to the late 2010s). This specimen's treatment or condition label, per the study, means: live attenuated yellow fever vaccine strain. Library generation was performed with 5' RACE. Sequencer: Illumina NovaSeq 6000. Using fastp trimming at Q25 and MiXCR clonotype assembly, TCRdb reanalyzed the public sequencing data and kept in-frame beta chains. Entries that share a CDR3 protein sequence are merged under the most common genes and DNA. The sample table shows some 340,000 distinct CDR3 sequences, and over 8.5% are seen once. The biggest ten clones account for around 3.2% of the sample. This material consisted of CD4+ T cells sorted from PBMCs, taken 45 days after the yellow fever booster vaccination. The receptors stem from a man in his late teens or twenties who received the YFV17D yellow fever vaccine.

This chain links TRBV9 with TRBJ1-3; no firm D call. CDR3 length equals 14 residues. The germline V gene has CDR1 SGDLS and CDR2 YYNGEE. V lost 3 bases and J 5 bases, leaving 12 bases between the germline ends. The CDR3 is CASSAHTPRNTIYF. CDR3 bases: TGTGCCAGCAGCGCCCACACCCCTCGAAACACCATATATTTT.

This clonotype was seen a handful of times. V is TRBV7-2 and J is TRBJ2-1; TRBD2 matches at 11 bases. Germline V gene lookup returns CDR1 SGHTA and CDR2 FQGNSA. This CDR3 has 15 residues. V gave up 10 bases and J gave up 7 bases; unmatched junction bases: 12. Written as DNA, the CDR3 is TGTGCCACCCGCCAGGGACTAGCGGCTGGAAATGAGCAGTTCTTC. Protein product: CATRQGLAAGNEQFF.

The CDR3: CASSPRQPSYEQYF. The DNA of the CDR3 is TGTGCCAGCAGCCCTAGACAGCCCTCCTACGAGCAGTACTTC. This chain uses TRBV11-2 with TRBJ2-7, with a possible D match to TRBD1 (5 bases). CDR1 is SGHAT, CDR2 FQNNGV, per germline. V shed 5 bases and J shed 0 bases, with 11 bases lying between them. The CDR3 is 14 amino acids. The full variable domain, with the rest looked up from reference TRBV11-2 and TRBJ2-7, is EAGVAQSPRYKIIEKRQSVAFWCNPISGHATLYWYQQILGQGPKLLIQFQNNGVVDDSQLPKDRFSAERLKGVDSTLKIQPAKLEDSAVYLCASSPRQPSYEQYFGPGTRLTVT.

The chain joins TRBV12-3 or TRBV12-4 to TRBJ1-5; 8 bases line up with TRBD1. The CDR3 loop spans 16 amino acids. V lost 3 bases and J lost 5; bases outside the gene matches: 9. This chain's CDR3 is CASSFGWTGLDQPQHF. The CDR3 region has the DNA TGTGCCAGCAGTTTCGGATGGACAGGGTTGGATCAGCCCCAGCATTTT.